Listed here are 10 T cell receptor beta chains from one sample, sequenced in a study of shared clonotypes between healthy human individuals. The method was immunoSEQ multiplex PCR; TCRdb's version includes in-frame clones alone and lacks a portion of them. The table shows 550,000 to 750,000 clones, with around 95% occurring only once. CD45RO-negative cells were positively selected for CCR7, leaving out terminally differentiated effector memory CD45RA+ cells. The specimen sequenced was naive CD8+ T cells sorted from blood. These receptors came from a woman between 25 and 40 years old in good health.

The genes are TRBV19 and TRBJ1-3; perhaps TRBD1 as D (6 bases). Germline CDR1 reads LNHDA; CDR2 reads SQIVND (reference sequence). With 3 bases removed from V and 4 bases from J, the gap between germline ends came to 7 bases. The CDR3 covers 13 residues. In DNA, the CDR3 is TGTGCCAGTAGTATCGGACAGGGAAACACCATATATTTT. Amino acid sequence: CASSIGQGNTIYF.

The genes are TRBV4-1 and TRBJ1-1; D perhaps matches TRBD1 (5 bases). Germline lookup yields CDR1 MGHRA and CDR2 YSYEKL. This CDR3 comprises 16 residues. Trimming removed 1 base at V and 0 bases at J, with 12 bases between. CDR3 coding DNA: TGCGCCAGCAGCCAAGTGGCAGGGAATTTGAACACTGAAGCTTTCTTT. Translation gives CASSQVAGNLNTEAFF.

The V gene is TRBV28, the J gene TRBJ2-4, with 7 nucleotides matching TRBD2. The germline CDR1 and CDR2 sequences are MDHEN and SYDVKM. CDR3 length: 16 amino acids. V dropped 5 bases and J dropped 3; count of bases not matched to a gene: 10. CDR3 residues: CASSPPGGEDKNIQYF. The CDR3 nucleotides are TGTGCCAGCAGTCCGCCTGGGGGGGAGGACAAAAACATTCAGTACTTC.

V usage is TRBV14 and J usage is TRBJ1-2; a weak D match, TRBD1 (5 bases). V shed 2 bases and J shed 0 bases, with 16 bases lying between them. Germline V gene sequence: CDR1 SGHDN, CDR2 FVKESK. This CDR3 is built from 17 residues. CDR3 loop: CASSQMWVGDANYGYTF. The CDR3 DNA is TGTGCCAGCAGCCAAATGTGGGTTGGGGACGCTAACTATGGCTACACCTTC.

The genes are TRBV28 and TRBJ2-1; no reliable D call. This CDR3 has 18 amino acids. V was cut by 2 bases and J by 0 bases, with 17 bases left in between. The germline V gene encodes CDR1 MDHEN and CDR2 SYDVKM. This CDR3 reads CASSLIIFGQNSYNEQFF. The CDR3, as DNA: TGTGCCAGCAGTTTAATTATCTTTGGTCAGAACTCCTACAATGAGCAGTTCTTC.

The CDR3 region is CASSLLTGPYEQYF. The DNA for the CDR3 is TGTGCCAGCAGTTTACTTACGGGCCCCTACGAGCAGTACTTC. The rearrangement uses TRBV28 and TRBJ2-7; no firm D call. The CDR3 has 14 amino acids. CDR1 MDHEN and CDR2 SYDVKM come from the germline V gene. V was cut by 2 bases and J by 2 bases, with 10 bases left in between.

The chain has TRBV2 and TRBJ2-7; no clear D. V was clipped by 2 bases and J by 0 bases, with 8 bases between them. The CDR3 sequence is 14 residues long. Germline assignment: CDR1 SNHLY and CDR2 FYNNEI. CDR3 protein: CASSELGFSYEQYF. The DNA for the CDR3 is TGTGCCAGCAGTGAATTGGGCTTCTCCTACGAGCAGTACTTC.

The J gene is TRBJ1-1, the V gene TRBV7-2, with D maybe TRBD1 (6 bases). This CDR3 is built from 19 residues. V gave up 5 bases and J gave up 0 bases, with 25 bases separating them. Per the germline V gene, CDR1 is SGHTA and CDR2 is FQGNSA. The CDR3 region has the DNA TGTGCCAGCAGCAGCCACAGGGCCCAGGACATTAACATGAACACTGAAGCTTTCTTT. Amino acid sequence: CASSSHRAQDINMNTEAFF.

This chain uses TRBV25-1 with TRBJ1-1; TRBD1 agrees at 12 bases. Trimming at V came to 8 bases and at J to 5 bases, leaving 6 bases not matched to a gene. The germline CDR1 and CDR2 sequences are MGHDK and SYGVNS. This CDR3 is built from 14 residues. Here the CDR3 DNA reads TGTGCCAGCGGATGGGGACAGGGGGCTACTGAAGCTTTCTTT. Translated: CASGWGQGATEAFF.

The chain is built from TRBV7-9 and TRBJ1-1; D not resolved. Between the trimmed V and J ends, which lost 2 bases and 7 bases, there was a span of 8 bases. The CDR3 runs to 12 residues. The germline CDR1 and CDR2 sequences are SEHNR and FQNEAQ (reference sequence). Written as DNA, the CDR3 is TGTGCCAGCAGCTTAAAAACTAATGAAGCTTTCTTT. Translated, it gives CASSLKTNEAFF.